This record looks at one T cell receptor (beta chain) sequence and its context. TCRdb's copy holds only in-frame clones and misses some; the assay was immunoSEQ multiplex PCR. The table shows over 100,000 clones, with approximately 90% occurring only once. These data come from a study of CD4+ T cells in melanoma. The CDR3 has 13 residues. Germline V gene sequence: CDR1 SGHNT, CDR2 YYREEE (reference sequence). V lost 3 bases, J lost 0 bases, and 6 bases lay in between. This TCR derives from a human donor with melanoma. Sequencing was performed on peripheral blood. The chain carries TRBV5-4 and TRBJ1-1; D call uncertain. CDR3 in amino acids: CASSSGLNTEAFF. In DNA form, the CDR3 reads TGTGCCAGCAGCTCGGGTCTGAACACTGAAGCTTTCTTT.